One sample yielded the 6 T cell receptor beta chains listed below, sequenced in a study of CD8+ T cells in alopecia areata (dated by TCRdb to the late 2010s). Library preparation was by the immunoSEQ multiplex PCR assay. For TCR sequencing, RNA was extracted from every sample and reverse transcribed into cDNA to serve as template. This immuneACCESS table, as held by TCRdb, lists in-frame sequences with V and J called but not all clones. Of the missing ones, under half trace to an unresolved V gene in checked studies; the others have no known cause. The sample includes 150,000 to 200,000 clones, with under 70% observed a single time. Around 0.91% of the sample comes from the top ten. The meaning of the sample's time point label: less than five weeks on oral tofacitinib. Reading the label with the study, this specimen's treatment or condition is: oral pan-JAK inhibitor, 5-10 mg twice daily. The sequenced sample was CD4+ T cells sorted from blood, obtained at week 4, from a patient treated with tofacitinib. The receptors derive from a human donor with alopecia areata.

The V gene is TRBV9, the J gene TRBJ1-5; D is undetermined. The CDR3 consists of 13 residues. CDR1 and CDR2 from the germline V gene are SGDLS and YYNGEE. The germline V and J ends were trimmed by 0 bases and 4 bases, with 5 bases remaining between them. The CDR3 nucleotides are TGTGCCAGCAGCGTAGCTCTGAATCAGCCCCAGCATTTT. Its translation: CASSVALNQPQHF.

DNA of the CDR3: TGTGCCAGCTCATCCGGACAGAGGGATACGCAGTATTTT. The encoded protein is CASSSGQRDTQYF. V usage is TRBV18 and J usage is TRBJ2-3; D might be TRBD1 (6 bases). V was pared by 5 bases and J by 6 bases, with 12 bases between. The CDR3 loop spans 13 amino acids. CDR1 KGHSH and CDR2 LQKENI come from the germline V gene.

Here the CDR3 DNA reads TGCGCCAGCAGCCAAGACCCCCAGGGTTTCTATGGCTACACCTTC. This codes for CASSQDPQGFYGYTF. V is TRBV4-1 and J is TRBJ1-2, with D perhaps matching TRBD1 (5 bases). V lost 0 bases and J lost 4, with 12 bases in between. The CDR3 totals 15 residues. Germline V lookup: CDR1 MGHRA, CDR2 YSYEKL.

V gene TRBV12-5 combines with J gene TRBJ2-1; 9 bases are a match to TRBD1. The germline V gene has CDR1 LGHNT and CDR2 FRNRAP. V was pared by 5 bases and J by 12 bases, with 2 bases of the junction left unmatched. There are 11 residues in the CDR3. CDR3 in amino acids: CASGVGQGQFF. The CDR3 coding sequence is TGTGCTAGTGGTGTGGGACAGGGGCAGTTCTTC.

The gene calls are TRBV29-1 and TRBJ1-2; D is possibly TRBD1 (5 bases). Trimming took off 7 bases at V and 2 bases at J, with 11 bases between the two ends. The CDR3 is made up of 12 amino acids. The germline gives CDR1 SQVTM, CDR2 ANQGSEA. The CDR3 sequence is CSASEGNYGYTF. CDR3 nucleotides: TGCAGCGCGTCAGAGGGGAACTATGGCTACACCTTC.

The chain combines TRBV20-1 with TRBJ2-5; TRBD2 aligns across 7 bases. V lost 5 bases, J lost 5 bases, and 2 bases stayed unmatched. This CDR3 is 11 amino acids long. Germline V lookup: CDR1 DFQATT, CDR2 SNEGSKA (reference sequence). CDR3 sequence (DNA): TGCAGTGCTGGGAGGGAGGAGACCCAGTACTTC. It specifies CSAGREETQYF.